Listed here is a single T cell receptor beta chain. Its antigen is unknown. V was pared by 3 bases and J by 4 bases, with 8 bases of the junction left unmatched. The CDR3 loop spans 16 amino acids. Germline-derived CDR1 and CDR2 are SGDLS and YYNGEE. This sample is part of a study of cytomegalovirus exposure and HLA in healthy donors. Study-wide findings and caveats: Exclusion applied to some V segments, including TRBV6-2 and TRBV6-3, as they were indistinguishable. Presence/absence analyses rested on an assumption that sequencing depth was roughly uniform across donors. 164 TCR beta chains were listed as cytomegalovirus-associated. A later look showed TCR association rates differing by HLA locus, highest for DRB1 and lowest for HLA-C.

Researchers ran the PCR with 60 Vbeta and 13 Jbeta primers. Generated by immunoSEQ multiplex PCR, the TCRdb table keeps only in-frame clones and is missing some. The repertoire holds about 160,000 clones, roughly 80% seen once, with 2.4% in the top ten. The origin of this receptor is a male donor in good health and CMV-seronegative. This chain links TRBV9 with TRBJ2-2; 8 bases are shared with TRBD1. The sample comprised PBMCs. The CDR3 DNA sequence: TGTGCCAGCAGCGGGGTGCAGGGGGCTGCCACCGGGGAGCTGTTTTTT. It encodes CASSGVQGAATGELFF.